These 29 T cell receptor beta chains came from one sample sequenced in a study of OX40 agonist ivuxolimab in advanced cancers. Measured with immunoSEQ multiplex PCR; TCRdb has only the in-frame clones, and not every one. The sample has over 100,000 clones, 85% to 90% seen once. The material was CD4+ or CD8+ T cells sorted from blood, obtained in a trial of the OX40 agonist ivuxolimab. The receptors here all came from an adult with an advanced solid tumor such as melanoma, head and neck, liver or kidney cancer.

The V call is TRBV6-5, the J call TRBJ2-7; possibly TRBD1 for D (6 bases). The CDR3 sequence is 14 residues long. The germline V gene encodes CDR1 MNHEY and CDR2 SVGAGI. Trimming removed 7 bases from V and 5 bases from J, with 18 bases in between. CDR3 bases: TGTGCCAGCAAACTAGTGGCAGGGGTCCACGAGCAGTACTTC. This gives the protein CASKLVAGVHEQYF.

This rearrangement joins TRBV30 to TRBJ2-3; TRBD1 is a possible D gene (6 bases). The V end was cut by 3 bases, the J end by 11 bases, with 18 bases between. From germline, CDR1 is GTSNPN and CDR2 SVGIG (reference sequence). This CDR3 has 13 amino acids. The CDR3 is CAWSPTVSGQQYF. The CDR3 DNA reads TGTGCCTGGAGCCCTACAGTCTCGGGACAGCAGTATTTT.

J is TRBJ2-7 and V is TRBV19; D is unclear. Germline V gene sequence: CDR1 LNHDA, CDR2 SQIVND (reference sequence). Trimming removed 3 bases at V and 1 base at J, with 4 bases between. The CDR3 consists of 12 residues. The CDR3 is CASSIPSYEQYF. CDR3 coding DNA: TGTGCCAGTAGTATCCCATCCTACGAGCAGTACTTC.

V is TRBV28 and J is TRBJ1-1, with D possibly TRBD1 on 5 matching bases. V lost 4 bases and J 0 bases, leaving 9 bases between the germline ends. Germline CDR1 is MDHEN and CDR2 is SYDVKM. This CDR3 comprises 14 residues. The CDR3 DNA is TGTGCCAGCAGTTCCGGGACCCTGAACACTGAAGCTTTCTTT. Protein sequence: CASSSGTLNTEAFF.

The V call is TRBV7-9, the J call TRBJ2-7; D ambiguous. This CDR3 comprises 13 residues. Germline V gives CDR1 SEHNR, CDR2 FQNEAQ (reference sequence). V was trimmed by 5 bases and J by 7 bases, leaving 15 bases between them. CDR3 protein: CASSPGLKLEQYF. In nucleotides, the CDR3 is TGTGCCAGCAGCCCCGGCCTGAAACTAGAGCAGTACTTC. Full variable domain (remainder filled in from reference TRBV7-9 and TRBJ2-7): DTGVSQNPRHKITKRGQNVTFRCDPISEHNRLYWYRQTLGQGPEFLTYFQNEAQLEKSRLLSDRFSAERPKGSFSTLEIQRTEQGDSAMYLCASSPGLKLEQYFGPGTRLTVT.

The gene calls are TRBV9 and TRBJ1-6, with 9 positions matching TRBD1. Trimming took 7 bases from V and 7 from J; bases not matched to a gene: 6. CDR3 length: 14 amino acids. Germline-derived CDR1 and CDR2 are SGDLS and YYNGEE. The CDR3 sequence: CASARGTGNSPLHF. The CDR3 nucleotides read TGTGCCAGCGCGCGGGGGACAGGGAATTCACCCCTCCACTTT.

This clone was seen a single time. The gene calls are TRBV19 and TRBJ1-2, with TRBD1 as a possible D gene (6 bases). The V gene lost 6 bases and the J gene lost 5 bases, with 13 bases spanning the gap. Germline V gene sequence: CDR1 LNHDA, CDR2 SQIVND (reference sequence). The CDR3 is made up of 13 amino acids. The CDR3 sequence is CASRKDRPYGYTF. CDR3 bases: TGTGCCAGTAGGAAGGACAGACCTTATGGCTACACCTTC.

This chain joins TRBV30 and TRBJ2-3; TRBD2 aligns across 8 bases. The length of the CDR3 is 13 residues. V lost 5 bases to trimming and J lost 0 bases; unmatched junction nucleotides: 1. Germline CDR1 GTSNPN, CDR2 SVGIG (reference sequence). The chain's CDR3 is CAWGTSSTDTQYF. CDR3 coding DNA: TGTGCCTGGGGGACTAGTAGCACAGATACGCAGTATTTT.

The CDR3 here is CASSHGTAGSYNSPLHF. The CDR3 DNA sequence: TGTGCCAGTAGTCACGGGACAGCGGGCTCCTATAATTCACCCCTCCACTTT. The gene calls are TRBV19 and TRBJ1-6; 7 nucleotides line up with TRBD1. The junction had 7 bases not matched to a gene; V was cut back by 5 bases and J by 0 bases. Germline V gene data show CDR1 as LNHDA and CDR2 as SQIVND (reference sequence). This CDR3 region has 17 residues.

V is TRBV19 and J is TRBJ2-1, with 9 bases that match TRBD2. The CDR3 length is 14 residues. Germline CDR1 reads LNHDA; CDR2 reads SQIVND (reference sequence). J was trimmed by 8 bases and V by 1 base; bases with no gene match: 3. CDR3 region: CASSIGGGVDEQFF. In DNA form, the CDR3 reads TGTGCCAGTAGTATAGGCGGGGGGGTGGATGAGCAGTTCTTC.

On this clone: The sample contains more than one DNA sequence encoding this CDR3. In nucleotides, the CDR3 is TGCGCCAGCAGCCTGGGACTAGCGGGGGTGGCAGATACGCAGTATTTT. It yields the protein CASSLGLAGVADTQYF. V is TRBV5-1 and J is TRBJ2-3, with 14 bases matching TRBD2. This CDR3 is 16 amino acids long. Germline V gives CDR1 SGHRS, CDR2 YFSETQ. With V trimmed by 4 bases and J by 4 bases, 5 bases remained unmatched.

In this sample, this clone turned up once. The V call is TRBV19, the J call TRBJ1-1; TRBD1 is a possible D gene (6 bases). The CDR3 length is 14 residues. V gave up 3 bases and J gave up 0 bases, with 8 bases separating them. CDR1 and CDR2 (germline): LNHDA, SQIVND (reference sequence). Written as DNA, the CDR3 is TGTGCCAGTAGTATGAGGGGGATGAACACTGAAGCTTTCTTT. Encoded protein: CASSMRGMNTEAFF.

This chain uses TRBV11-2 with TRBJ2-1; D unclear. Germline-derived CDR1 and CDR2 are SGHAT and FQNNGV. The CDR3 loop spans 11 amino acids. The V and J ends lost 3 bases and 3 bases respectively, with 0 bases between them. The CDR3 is CASSFYNEQFF. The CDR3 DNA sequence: TGTGCCAGCAGCTTCTACAATGAGCAGTTCTTC.

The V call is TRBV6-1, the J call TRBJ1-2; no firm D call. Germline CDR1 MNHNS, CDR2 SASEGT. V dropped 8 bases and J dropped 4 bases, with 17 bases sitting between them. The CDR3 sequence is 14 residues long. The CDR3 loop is CASGRTVTGYGYTF. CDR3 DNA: TGTGCCAGCGGTCGCACAGTTACGGGCTATGGCTACACCTTC.

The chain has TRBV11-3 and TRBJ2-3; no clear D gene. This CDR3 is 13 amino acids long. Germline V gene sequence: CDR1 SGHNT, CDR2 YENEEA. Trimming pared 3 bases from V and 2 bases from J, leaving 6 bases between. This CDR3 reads CASSFRYTDTQYF. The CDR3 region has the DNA TGTGCCAGCAGCTTCAGGTACACAGATACGCAGTATTTT.

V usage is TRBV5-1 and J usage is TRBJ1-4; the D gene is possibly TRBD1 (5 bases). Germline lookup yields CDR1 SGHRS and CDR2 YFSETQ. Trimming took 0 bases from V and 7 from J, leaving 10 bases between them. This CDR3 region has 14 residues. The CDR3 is CASSLAGMSEKLFF. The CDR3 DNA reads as TGCGCCAGCAGCTTGGCAGGGATGAGTGAAAAACTGTTTTTT.

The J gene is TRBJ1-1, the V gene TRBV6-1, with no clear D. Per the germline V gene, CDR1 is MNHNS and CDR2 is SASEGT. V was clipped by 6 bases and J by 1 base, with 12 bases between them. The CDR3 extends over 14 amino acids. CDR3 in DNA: TGTGCCAGCAGCATGAGTTGGGCGAACACTGAAGCTTTCTTT. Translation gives CASSMSWANTEAFF.

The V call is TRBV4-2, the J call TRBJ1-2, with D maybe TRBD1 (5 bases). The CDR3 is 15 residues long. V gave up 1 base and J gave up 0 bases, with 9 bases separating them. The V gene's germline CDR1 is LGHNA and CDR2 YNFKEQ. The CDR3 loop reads CASSQGGEANYGYTF. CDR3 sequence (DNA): TGTGCCAGCAGCCAAGGGGGGGAAGCTAACTATGGCTACACCTTC.

The CDR3 sequence is CAISPDRAKNIQYF. DNA for the CDR3: TGTGCCATCAGTCCGGACAGAGCCAAAAACATTCAGTACTTC. The chain links TRBV10-3 to TRBJ2-4, with D perhaps TRBD1 (6 bases). V was clipped by 5 bases and J by 0 bases, with 8 bases between them. Germline V gene sequence: CDR1 ENHRY, CDR2 SYGVKD. The CDR3 runs 14 residues.

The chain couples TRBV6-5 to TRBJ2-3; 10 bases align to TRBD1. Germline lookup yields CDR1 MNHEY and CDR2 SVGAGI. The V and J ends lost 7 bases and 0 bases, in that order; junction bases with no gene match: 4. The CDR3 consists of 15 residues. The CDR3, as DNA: TGTGCCAGCACCGACAGGGGGCTGAGCACAGATACGCAGTATTTT. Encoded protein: CASTDRGLSTDTQYF.

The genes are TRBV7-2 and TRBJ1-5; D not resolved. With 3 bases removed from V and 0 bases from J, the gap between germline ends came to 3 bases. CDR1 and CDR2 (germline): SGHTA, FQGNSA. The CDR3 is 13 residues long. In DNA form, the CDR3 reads TGTGCCAGCAGCTTGCATAGCAATCAGCCCCAGCATTTT. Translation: CASSLHSNQPQHF.

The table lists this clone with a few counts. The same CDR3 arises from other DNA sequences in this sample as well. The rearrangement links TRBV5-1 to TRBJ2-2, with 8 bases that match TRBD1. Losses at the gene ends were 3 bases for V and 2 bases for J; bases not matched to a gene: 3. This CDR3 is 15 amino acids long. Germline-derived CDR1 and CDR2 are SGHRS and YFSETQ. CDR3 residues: CASSSGQGNTGELFF. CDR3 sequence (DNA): TGCGCCAGCAGCTCCGGACAGGGTAACACCGGGGAGCTGTTTTTT.

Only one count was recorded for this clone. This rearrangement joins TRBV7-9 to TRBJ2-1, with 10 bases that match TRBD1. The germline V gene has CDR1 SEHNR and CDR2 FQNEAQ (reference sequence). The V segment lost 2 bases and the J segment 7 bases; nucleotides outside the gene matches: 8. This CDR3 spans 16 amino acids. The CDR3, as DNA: TGTGCCAGCAGCTTACGGGGGACAGGGGATAGGAATGAGCAGTTCTTC. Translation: CASSLRGTGDRNEQFF.

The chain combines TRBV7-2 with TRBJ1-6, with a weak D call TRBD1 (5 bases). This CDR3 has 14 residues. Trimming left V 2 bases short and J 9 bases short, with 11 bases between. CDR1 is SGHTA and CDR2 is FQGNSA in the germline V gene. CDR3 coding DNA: TGTGCCAGCAGCTTATCATATGGGGGTTCACCCCTCCACTTT. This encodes CASSLSYGGSPLHF.

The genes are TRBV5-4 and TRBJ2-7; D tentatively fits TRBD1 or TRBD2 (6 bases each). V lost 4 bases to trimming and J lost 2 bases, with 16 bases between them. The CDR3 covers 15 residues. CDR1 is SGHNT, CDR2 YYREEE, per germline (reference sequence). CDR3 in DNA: TGTGCCAGCAGCCCCGGGGGCAAGGCCCCCTACGAGCAGTACTTC. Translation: CASSPGGKAPYEQYF.

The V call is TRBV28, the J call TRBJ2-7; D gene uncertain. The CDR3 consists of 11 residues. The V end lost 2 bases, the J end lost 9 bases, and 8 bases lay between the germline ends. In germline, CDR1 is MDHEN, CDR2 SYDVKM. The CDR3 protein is CASSLRRTQYF. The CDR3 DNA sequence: TGTGCCAGCAGTTTAAGGAGAACGCAGTACTTC.

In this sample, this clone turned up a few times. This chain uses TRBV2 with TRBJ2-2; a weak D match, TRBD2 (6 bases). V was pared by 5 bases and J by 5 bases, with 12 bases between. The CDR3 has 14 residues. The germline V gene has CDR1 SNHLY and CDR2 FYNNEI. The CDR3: CASSFSGETGELFF. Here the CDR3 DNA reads TGTGCCAGCAGTTTTAGCGGTGAAACCGGGGAGCTGTTTTTT.

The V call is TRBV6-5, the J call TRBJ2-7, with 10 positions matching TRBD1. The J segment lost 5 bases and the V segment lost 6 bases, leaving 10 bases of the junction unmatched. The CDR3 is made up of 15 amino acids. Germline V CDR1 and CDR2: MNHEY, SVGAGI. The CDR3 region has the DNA TGTGCCAGCAGCTACGGGACAGGGGATTGGAACGAGCAGTACTTC. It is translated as CASSYGTGDWNEQYF.

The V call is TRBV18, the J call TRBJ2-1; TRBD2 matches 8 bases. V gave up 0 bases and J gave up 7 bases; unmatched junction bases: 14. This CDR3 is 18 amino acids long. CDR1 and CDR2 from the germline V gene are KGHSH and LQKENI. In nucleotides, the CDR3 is TGTGCCAGCTCACCACCGGCGGGGGGAGACGAGACGAGGAATGAGCAGTTCTTC. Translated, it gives CASSPPAGGDETRNEQFF.